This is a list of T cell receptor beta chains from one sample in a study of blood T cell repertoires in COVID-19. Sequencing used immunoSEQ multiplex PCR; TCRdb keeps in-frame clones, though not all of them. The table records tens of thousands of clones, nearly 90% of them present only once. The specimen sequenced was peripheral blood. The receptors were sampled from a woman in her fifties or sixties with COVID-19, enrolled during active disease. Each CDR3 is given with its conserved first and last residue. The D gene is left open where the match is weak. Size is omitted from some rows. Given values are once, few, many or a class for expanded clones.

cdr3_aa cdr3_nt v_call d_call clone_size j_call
CASSEYGRGASSPLHF TGTGCCAGCAGTGAATATGGACGGGGGGCTTCTTCACCCCTCCACTTT TRBV25-1 NA NA TRBJ1-6
CATSWGQGTYEQYF TGTGCCACCTCATGGGGACAGGGCACCTACGAGCAGTACTTC TRBV27 TRBD1 NA TRBJ2-7
CASSYSAPDSISNTEAFF TGTGCCAGCAGTTACTCAGCACCGGACAGTATAAGTAACACTGAAGCTTTCTTT TRBV6-2/TRBV6-3 NA NA TRBJ1-1
CASSLVLSVNTEAFF TGTGCCAGCAGCTTAGTGTTGTCGGTGAACACTGAAGCTTTCTTT TRBV7-9 NA NA TRBJ1-1
CASSIQLSEQYF TGTGCCAGCTCAATACAGCTAAGCGAGCAGTACTTC TRBV18 NA once TRBJ2-7
CASSPDRSNTGELFF TGTGCCAGCAGCCCGGACAGGTCGAACACCGGGGAGCTGTTTTTT TRBV7-2 TRBD1 NA TRBJ2-2
CASGITGDSNQPQHF TGCGCCAGCGGGATCACAGGGGATAGCAATCAGCCCCAGCATTTT TRBV4-1 TRBD1 NA TRBJ1-5
CASSSLPGQGTTGELFF TGTGCCAGCAGTTCGTTACCGGGACAGGGCACCACCGGGGAGCTGTTTTTT TRBV6-2/TRBV6-3 TRBD1 NA TRBJ2-2
CASSVEWGRNEQFF TGTGCCAGTAGTGTCGAGTGGGGCCGGAATGAGCAGTTCTTC TRBV19 NA NA TRBJ2-1
CASSRAAGGPTDTQYF TGTGCCAGCAGTAGAGCGGCGGGAGGGCCCACAGATACGCAGTATTTT TRBV25-1 TRBD2 NA TRBJ2-3
CASSFAGADNEQFF TGTGCCAGCAGTTTTGCGGGGGCGGACAATGAGCAGTTCTTC TRBV27 NA NA TRBJ2-1
CASSYNSNRFPYEQYF TGTGCCAGCAGTTACAATAGTAACAGATTTCCCTACGAGCAGTACTTC TRBV6-5 NA NA TRBJ2-7
CASRAGQGSSGANVLTF TGTGCCAGCAGAGCGGGACAGGGGAGCTCTGGGGCCAACGTCCTGACTTTC TRBV2 TRBD1 once TRBJ2-6
CSASGLWADNEQFF TGCAGTGCTAGTGGACTATGGGCTGACAATGAGCAGTTCTTC TRBV20-1 NA NA TRBJ2-1
CASSQVGRTGGRDYGYTF TGCGCCAGCAGCCAAGTCGGCCGGACAGGGGGCCGGGACTATGGCTACACCTTC TRBV4-3 TRBD1 once TRBJ1-2
CASSEQGQGNYGYTF TGTGCCAGCAGTGAACAGGGACAGGGAAACTATGGCTACACCTTC TRBV2 TRBD1 NA TRBJ1-2
CASRVESRGGGFNTGELFF TGTGCCAGCAGAGTCGAATCCCGCGGCGGCGGATTCAACACCGGGGAGCTGTTTTTT TRBV27 NA NA TRBJ2-2
CASSDRTGLHTQYF TGTGCCAGCAGCGATAGGACAGGCCTTCATACGCAGTATTTT TRBV5-8 TRBD1 NA TRBJ2-3
CASSQDRGQLGYTF TGTGCCAGCTCACAGGACAGGGGGCAGCTTGGCTACACCTTC TRBV18 TRBD1 NA TRBJ1-2
CASSLSGGLNTEAFF TGTGCCAGCAGCTTAAGTGGGGGCTTGAACACTGAAGCTTTCTTT TRBV7-8 NA NA TRBJ1-1
CASSQAGVSGYTF TGTGCCAGCAGCCAAGCCGGGGTTTCTGGCTACACCTTC TRBV3-1/TRBV3-2 NA NA TRBJ1-2
CASSQRTGTRQFF TGCGCCAGCAGCCAAAGGACGGGAACCCGGCAGTTCTTC TRBV4-3 NA few TRBJ2-1
CATSDRTGRGFF TGTGCCACCAGTGATCGGACAGGGAGAGGTTTCTTC TRBV24-1 TRBD1 few TRBJ2-1
CASSLRGWDTIYF TGTGCCAGCAGCTTAAGAGGGTGGGACACCATATATTTT TRBV7-9 NA NA TRBJ1-3
CSGVGQGMAFF TGCAGCGGGGTGGGACAGGGGATGGCTTTCTTT TRBV29-1 TRBD1 NA TRBJ1-1
CASSLGAGANWNEQFF TGTGCCAGTAGCCTGGGGGCAGGGGCAAATTGGAATGAGCAGTTCTTC TRBV19 NA NA TRBJ2-1
CSVGGTGVSYNEQFF TGCAGCGTTGGCGGGACAGGCGTTTCCTACAATGAGCAGTTCTTC TRBV29-1 TRBD1 NA TRBJ2-1
CASSRGQGGSYGYTF TGTGCCAGCAGCAGAGGACAGGGAGGGTCCTATGGCTACACCTTC TRBV7-2 TRBD1 NA TRBJ1-2
CATSSPGGENTEAFF TGTGCCACCAGCAGTCCGGGGGGTGAGAACACTGAAGCTTTCTTT TRBV15 NA NA TRBJ1-1